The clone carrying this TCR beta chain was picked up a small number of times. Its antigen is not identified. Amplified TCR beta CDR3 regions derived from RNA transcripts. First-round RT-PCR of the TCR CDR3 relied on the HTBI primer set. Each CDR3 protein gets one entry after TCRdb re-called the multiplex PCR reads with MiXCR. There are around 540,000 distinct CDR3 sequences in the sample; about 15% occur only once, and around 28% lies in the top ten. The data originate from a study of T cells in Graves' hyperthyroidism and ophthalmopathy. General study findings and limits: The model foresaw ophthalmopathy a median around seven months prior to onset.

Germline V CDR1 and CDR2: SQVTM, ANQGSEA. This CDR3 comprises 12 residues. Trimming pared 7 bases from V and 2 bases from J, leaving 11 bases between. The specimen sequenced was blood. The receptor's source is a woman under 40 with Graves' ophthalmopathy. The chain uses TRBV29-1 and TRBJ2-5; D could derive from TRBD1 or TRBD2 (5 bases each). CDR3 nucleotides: TGCAGCGCTCGGGACCTTCAAGAGACCCAGTACTTC. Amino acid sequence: CSARDLQETQYF.